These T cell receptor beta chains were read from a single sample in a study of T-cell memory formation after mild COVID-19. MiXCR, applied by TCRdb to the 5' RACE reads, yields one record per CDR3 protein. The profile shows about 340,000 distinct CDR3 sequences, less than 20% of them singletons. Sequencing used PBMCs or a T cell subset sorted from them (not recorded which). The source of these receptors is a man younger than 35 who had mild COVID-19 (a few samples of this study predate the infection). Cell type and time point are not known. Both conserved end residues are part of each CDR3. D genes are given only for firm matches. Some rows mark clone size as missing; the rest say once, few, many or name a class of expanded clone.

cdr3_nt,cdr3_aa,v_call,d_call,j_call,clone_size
TGTGCCAGCAGTTACGATTCGGACGGTCACTTCTACACCTTC,CASSYDSDGHFYTF,TRBV6-5,-,TRBJ1-2,few
TGTGCCAGCAGCCAGACCAGCGCTGAAGCTTTCTTT,CASSQTSAEAFF,TRBV3-1,-,TRBJ1-1,many
TGTGCCACCAGCAGTGCAGCCTCTGGAAACACCATATATTTT,CATSSAASGNTIYF,TRBV15,-,TRBJ1-3,-
TGCAGTGCTAGAGCGGGACTATTAAAGACCCAGTACTTC,CSARAGLLKTQYF,TRBV20-1,TRBD2,TRBJ2-5,few
TGTGCCAGCAGCTTATCAGAAATGACAGGAAGGAAAGAGACCCAGTACTTC,CASSLSEMTGRKETQYF,TRBV7-9,-,TRBJ2-5,few
TGTGCCAGCAGCCTCCCGGCGGCATGGGTGACAGATACGCAGTATTTT,CASSLPAAWVTDTQYF,TRBV5-6,-,TRBJ2-3,-
TGTGCCAGCAGTTCCCCCCCGGGACAGGGCACACGGGAAGCTTTCTTT,CASSSPPGQGTREAFF,TRBV6-2/TRBV6-3,TRBD1,TRBJ1-1,few
TGTGCCAGCAGCGATCGCTCCGGGACATTTGACATTCAGTACTTC,CASSDRSGTFDIQYF,TRBV5-4,-,TRBJ2-4,few
TGTGCCACCAGGGCCTCGGCAGGGGGAGAGACCCAGTACTTC,CATRASAGGETQYF,TRBV15,TRBD1,TRBJ2-5,few
TGCGCCAGCACTACTGGACAGGGTACGGATACGCAGTATTTT,CASTTGQGTDTQYF,TRBV5-1,TRBD1,TRBJ2-3,-
TGCGCCAGCAGCCCCCTGATGTCAGGGTACAGCCACGAGCAGTACTTC,CASSPLMSGYSHEQYF,TRBV4-1,-,TRBJ2-7,-
TGCAGTGTCGCGGACAGGGGGCCTGGTGGCTACACCTTC,CSVADRGPGGYTF,TRBV20-1,TRBD1,TRBJ1-2,-
TGTGCCAGCAGTTACCATTCTCGGGGGGGAAATCAGCCCCAGCATTTT,CASSYHSRGGNQPQHF,TRBV6-2/TRBV6-3,-,TRBJ1-5,few
TGTGCCACCACGTGGGGACTCCGAGGCTACACCTTC,CATTWGLRGYTF,TRBV19,-,TRBJ1-2,-
TGTGCCAGCAGTTTGGGACAGGGCCGGAAAGGAAACACCATATATTTT,CASSLGQGRKGNTIYF,TRBV7-2,TRBD1,TRBJ1-3,few
TGTGCCAGCAGTTCTCGGGACAGGAGTGAAGCTTTCTTT,CASSSRDRSEAFF,TRBV6-2/TRBV6-3,TRBD1,TRBJ1-1,many
TGTGCCAGCAGCTTGAAGGCAGGGCCAGATACGCAGTATTTT,CASSLKAGPDTQYF,TRBV5-4,-,TRBJ2-3,few
TGCGCCAGCAGCCAGGGACAGTCCACAGATACGCAGTATTTT,CASSQGQSTDTQYF,TRBV5-1,TRBD1,TRBJ2-3,-
TGTGCCAGCAGTCCCGGGACAGGGCGGGCAAAACTGTTTTTT,CASSPGTGRAKLFF,TRBV12-3/TRBV12-4,TRBD1,TRBJ1-4,-
TGCAGCGTTCAGGTAGTCAATCAGCCCCAGCATTTT,CSVQVVNQPQHF,TRBV29-1,-,TRBJ1-5,-
TGTGCCATCAGTGAGTCGGGGGCAGGGGTCGATCAGCCCCAGCATTTT,CAISESGAGVDQPQHF,TRBV10-3,-,TRBJ1-5,-
TGTGCCAGCAGCCCTGGGGCGGCCTCCTACGAGCAGTACTTC,CASSPGAASYEQYF,TRBV9,-,TRBJ2-7,-
TGTGCCAGCAGCCCCGAGGCGCGAGCAGGAAAACTGTTTTTT,CASSPEARAGKLFF,TRBV7-2,-,TRBJ1-4,-
TGTGCCAGCAGTTTCCAGCCTTCCTACGAGCAGTACTTC,CASSFQPSYEQYF,TRBV12-3/TRBV12-4,-,TRBJ2-7,-
TGTGCCAGCAGGGCGGAGTCAGGGGAGGGAAACACCATATATTTT,CASRAESGEGNTIYF,TRBV12-3/TRBV12-4,-,TRBJ1-3,few
TGTGCCACCAGTGACCCAGGGGGCGGTAAACGGAATGAGCAGTTCTTC,CATSDPGGGKRNEQFF,TRBV24-1,TRBD1,TRBJ2-1,few